This entry concerns a single T cell receptor beta chain. Its cognate antigen is unknown. V was pared by 1 base and J by 1 base, with 2 bases of the junction left unmatched. CDR1 is GTSNPN, CDR2 SVGIG, per germline (reference sequence). The CDR3 contains 15 residues. These data are taken from a study of response to subunit inactivated influenza vaccine. Regarding the study as a whole: The authors suggested that every seasonal influenza vaccination recruits few new T cells.

TCRdb reprocessed the RT-PCR reads via MiXCR and lists one record per CDR3 protein. The profile covers fewer than 600,000 distinct CDR3 sequences, with approximately 7.2% appearing a single time and around 13% taken by the ten largest. This receptor was identified in a man between 45 and 75 years old who received an inactivated influenza vaccine. J is TRBJ2-3 and V is TRBV30; 10 bases align to TRBD2. The sequences come from PBMCs from blood, collected about 23 months after vaccination. This CDR3 is CAWSAGTSGTDTQYF. CDR3 coding DNA: TGTGCCTGGAGTGCCGGGACTAGCGGCACAGATACGCAGTATTTT.